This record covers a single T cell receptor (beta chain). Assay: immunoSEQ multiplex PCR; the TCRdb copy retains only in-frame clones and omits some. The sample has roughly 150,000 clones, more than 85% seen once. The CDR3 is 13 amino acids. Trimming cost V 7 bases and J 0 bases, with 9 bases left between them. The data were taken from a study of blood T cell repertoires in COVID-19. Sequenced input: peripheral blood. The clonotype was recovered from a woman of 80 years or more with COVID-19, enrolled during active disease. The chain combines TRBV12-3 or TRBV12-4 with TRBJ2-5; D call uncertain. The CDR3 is CASTNSYQETQYF. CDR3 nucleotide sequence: TGTGCCAGCACCAACAGTTACCAAGAGACCCAGTACTTC.